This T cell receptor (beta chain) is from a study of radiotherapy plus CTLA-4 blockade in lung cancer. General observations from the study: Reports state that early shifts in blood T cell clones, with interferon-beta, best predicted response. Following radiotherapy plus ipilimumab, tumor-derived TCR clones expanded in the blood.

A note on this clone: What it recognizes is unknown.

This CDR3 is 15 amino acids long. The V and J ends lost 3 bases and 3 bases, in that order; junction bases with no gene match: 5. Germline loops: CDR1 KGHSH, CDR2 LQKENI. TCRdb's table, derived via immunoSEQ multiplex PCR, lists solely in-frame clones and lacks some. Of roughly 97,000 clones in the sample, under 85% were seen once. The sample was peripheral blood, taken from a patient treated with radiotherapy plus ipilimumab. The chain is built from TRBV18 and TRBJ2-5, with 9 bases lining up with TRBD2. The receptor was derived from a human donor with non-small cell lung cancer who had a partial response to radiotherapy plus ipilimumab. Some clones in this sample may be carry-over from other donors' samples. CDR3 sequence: CASSPLGGGEETQYF. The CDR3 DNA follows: TGTGCCAGCTCACCTCTCGGCGGGGGGGAAGAGACCCAGTACTTC.